The next 13 T cell receptor beta chains were all read from a single sample in a study of neurological immune-mediated disorders. Documented time point: longitudinal time-point 1 (baseline). Via MiXCR, TCRdb re-called the 5' RACE reads, giving one row per CDR3 protein. The sample includes tens of thousands of distinct CDR3 sequences, around 9.6% of them seen just once. The sequenced material came from PBMCs. The source is a man younger than 40 in good health.

This clonotype occurred many times. The CDR3 DNA reads as TGCAGCGTCGGTGTGTGGACTAGCGGACGTCCCTACGAGCAGTACTTC. The encoded protein is CSVGVWTSGRPYEQYF. This chain connects TRBV29-1 to TRBJ2-7, with 10 bases matching TRBD2. In germline, CDR1 is SQVTM, CDR2 ANQGSEA. Trimming removed 6 bases from V and 2 bases from J; junction bases left unmatched: 13. The CDR3 loop spans 16 amino acids.

This clonotype was seen at least ten times. The chain links TRBV5-1 to TRBJ2-5; D may be TRBD2 (6 bases). V was shortened by 4 bases and J by 4 bases, with 14 bases between the two germline ends. The CDR3 covers 14 residues. Germline CDR1 is SGHRS and CDR2 is YFSETQ. The CDR3 region has the DNA TGCGCCAGCAGCACCGGACTGGGGGGAGAGACCCAGTACTTC. Protein: CASSTGLGGETQYF.

This clonotype has more than one count but fewer than ten. J is TRBJ2-7 and V is TRBV18, with 9 bases lining up with TRBD2. CDR1 is KGHSH and CDR2 is LQKENI in the germline V gene. The CDR3 is 15 residues long. Trimming removed 2 bases from V and 6 bases from J; junction bases left unmatched: 8. In DNA, the CDR3 is TGTGCCAGCTCACCAACAGGACTAGCGCGAGGCGAGCAGTACTTC. It encodes CASSPTGLARGEQYF. Complete variable domain (other parts from reference TRBV18 and TRBJ2-7): NAGVMQNPRHLVRRRGQEARLRCSPMKGHSHVYWYRQLPEEGLKFMVYLQKENIIDESGMPKERFSAEFPKEGPSILRIQQVVRGDSAAYFCASSPTGLARGEQYFGPGTRLTVT.

There are a few counts of this clonotype. The chain employs TRBV4-2 and TRBJ2-5; D is unresolved. V shed 1 base and J shed 4 bases, with 10 bases lying between them. Per the germline V gene, CDR1 is LGHNA and CDR2 is YNFKEQ. The CDR3 has 14 amino acids. This CDR3 reads CASSQVQGGETQYF. The DNA for the CDR3 is TGTGCCAGCAGCCAAGTACAAGGTGGAGAGACCCAGTACTTC.

This clonotype appeared a single time. A much larger clone differs from this one at a single base, so this may be a read error. The V and J genes are TRBV5-1 and TRBJ1-1, with 8 bases lining up with TRBD1. The CDR3 contains 13 residues. CDR1 and CDR2 from the germline V gene are SGHRS and YFSETQ. The CDR3 here is CSSSGTGNTEAFF. The DNA of the CDR3 is TGCTCCAGCAGCGGGACAGGGAACACTGAAGCTTTCTTT.

Ten or more counts support this clonotype. This rearrangement joins TRBV4-1 to TRBJ2-7; D gene uncertain. Germline assignment: CDR1 MGHRA and CDR2 YSYEKL. The ends were cut back, 1 base at V and 3 bases at J, with 7 bases in the middle. The length of the CDR3 is 13 residues. In DNA form, the CDR3 reads TGCGCCAGCAGCCAAGTTCCCGACTACGAGCAGTACTTC. Translating it yields CASSQVPDYEQYF.

This clonotype was counted ten times or more. The DNA of the CDR3 is TGTGCCATCAGTGTGGCGACCGATGAGCAGTTCTTC. Its protein product is CAISVATDEQFF. The V call is TRBV10-3, the J call TRBJ2-1; D is uncertain. V lost 4 bases, J lost 8 bases, and 9 bases lay in between. The CDR3 consists of 12 residues. Germline assignment: CDR1 ENHRY and CDR2 SYGVKD.

This clonotype has ten or more counts. The chain uses TRBV15 and TRBJ2-7; 9 bases map to TRBD1. Germline V gene lookup returns CDR1 LNHNV and CDR2 YYDKDF (reference sequence). V trimming: 0 bases; J trimming: 3 bases; junction bases outside the gene matches: 0. The CDR3 runs 14 residues. The CDR3 sequence is CATSREGQGYEQYF. The CDR3 DNA is TGTGCCACCAGCAGAGAGGGACAGGGCTACGAGCAGTACTTC.

The V and J genes are TRBV9 and TRBJ2-3; 7 bases agree with TRBD2. J gave up 1 base and V 4 bases, and 18 bases lay outside the gene matches. The CDR3 sequence is 19 residues long. Germline V lookup: CDR1 SGDLS, CDR2 YYNGEE. For the CDR3, the DNA is TGTGCCAGCAGCCCCCGAGGGATGACTAGCCTACAACGCACAGATACGCAGTATTTT. Residues: CASSPRGMTSLQRTDTQYF.

Many counts were recorded for this clonotype. V is TRBV4-2 and J is TRBJ2-1; D may be TRBD2 (5 bases). CDR3 length: 16 residues. V lost 0 bases and J lost 3, with 12 bases in between. CDR1 is LGHNA and CDR2 is YNFKEQ in the germline V gene. Written as DNA, the CDR3 is TGTGCCAGCAGCCAAGATTGGCTAGCAGGCTACAATGAGCAGTTCTTC. The encoded protein is CASSQDWLAGYNEQFF.

This clonotype was seen more than once but under ten times. The chain carries TRBV19 and TRBJ2-1; TRBD2 might be the D (5 bases). Germline V CDR1 and CDR2: LNHDA, SQIVND (reference sequence). The CDR3 sequence is 14 residues long. V was pared by 3 bases and J by 2 bases, with 8 bases between. The DNA for the CDR3 is TGTGCCAGTAGTATCGGGAAGCCCTACAATGAGCAGTTCTTC. This encodes CASSIGKPYNEQFF. Together with reference TRBV19 and TRBJ2-1, the CDR3 gives the full variable domain: DGGITQSPKYLFRKEGQNVTLSCEQNLNHDAMYWYRQDPGQGLRLIYYSQIVNDFQKGDIAEGYSVSREKKESFPLTVTSAQKNPTAFYLCASSIGKPYNEQFFGPGTRLTVL.

There are many counts of this clonotype. V usage is TRBV6-6 and J usage is TRBJ1-4, with D possibly matching TRBD1 (5 bases). Trimming pared 7 bases from V and 5 bases from J, leaving 5 bases between. The CDR3 spans 11 residues. Germline CDR1 reads MNHNY; CDR2 reads SVGAGI (reference sequence). The CDR3 coding sequence is TGTGCCAGCAAGGGGAATGAAAAACTGTTTTTT. This gives the protein CASKGNEKLFF.

This clonotype was seen ten or more times. This chain joins TRBV18 and TRBJ2-2; no clear D. The V and J ends lost 2 bases and 0 bases respectively, with 1 base between them. Germline V gene lookup returns CDR1 KGHSH and CDR2 LQKENI. The length of the CDR3 is 13 residues. The DNA of the CDR3 is TGTGCCAGCTCACCATCGAACACCGGGGAGCTGTTTTTT. Translating it yields CASSPSNTGELFF.